This TCR beta chain was observed in a study of cytomegalovirus exposure and HLA in healthy donors. V dropped 3 bases and J dropped 5 bases, with 14 bases sitting between them. Germline V gene lookup returns CDR1 SGHNT and CDR2 YYREEE (reference sequence). This CDR3 is 14 amino acids long. This clone was detected a few times. PCR involved 60 Vbeta and 13 Jbeta primers. Profiling relied on immunoSEQ multiplex PCR, and the TCRdb table lists in-frame clones only, not all of them. The sample records about 140,000 clones, 70% to 75% being singletons. The sequence was obtained from a human donor in good health. Material for sequencing was PBMCs. This sequence joins TRBV5-4 and TRBJ2-5, with a tentative D call TRBD2 (6 bases). The CDR3 spells CASSSEGYLETQYF. The CDR3 region has the DNA TGTGCCAGCAGCTCGGAGGGGTATTTGGAGACCCAGTACTTC.